These T cell receptor beta chains were read from a single sample in a study of blood T cells in healthy people across ages. TCRdb reprocessed the 5' RACE reads via MiXCR and lists one record per CDR3 protein. Among about 720,000 distinct CDR3 sequences listed, about 24% were seen once. Material for sequencing was blood. These receptors originate from an older man in good health. CDR3s include the opening cysteine and the closing phenylalanine or tryptophan. The D gene is left open where the match is weak. Rows give clone size only sometimes, using once, few, many, or a class for an expanded clone.

V gene	D gene	J gene	clone size	CDR3 DNA	CDR3 protein
TRBV11-2	-	TRBJ2-1	few	TGTGCCAGCAGCATTTCCGGGACTTACAACAATGAACAGTTCTTC	CASSISGTYNNEQFF
TRBV19	-	TRBJ2-4	few	TGTGCCAGTTCACAGATACTAGCCAAAAACATTCAGTACTTC	CASSQILAKNIQYF
TRBV28	TRBD1	TRBJ2-6	-	TGTGCCAGCCAGACAGGGGCTGGGGCCAACGTCCTGACTTTC	CASQTGAGANVLTF
TRBV7-2	TRBD2	TRBJ2-1	-	TGTGCCAGCAGCTTACATGAGACTAGCGGGAATTACAATGAGCAGTTCTTC	CASSLHETSGNYNEQFF
TRBV5-1	-	TRBJ1-1	-	TGCGCCAGCAGCTTGGAGGCAGGGGTGGTGAACACTGAAGCTTTCTTT	CASSLEAGVVNTEAFF
TRBV10-3	-	TRBJ2-3	-	TGTGCCACCTCCACCAATCCAGATACGCAGTATTTT	CATSTNPDTQYF
TRBV20-1	-	TRBJ2-6	few	TGCAGTGCCGACGGATACTCTGGGGCCAACGTCCTGACTTTC	CSADGYSGANVLTF
TRBV27	TRBD2	TRBJ2-2	few	TGTGCCAGCAGCGGTGGTAGACTAGCGGGAAACACCGGGGAGCTGTTTTTT	CASSGGRLAGNTGELFF
TRBV20-1	TRBD2	TRBJ2-7	-	TGCAGTGCTGTGACGGGGACTAGCGGGAGTTTTCGGTTCTTC	CSAVTGTSGSFRFF
TRBV4-3	TRBD2	TRBJ2-3	-	TGCGCCAGCAGCCAAGATTCCCTAGCGGGAGAGGCAGATACGCAGTATTTT	CASSQDSLAGEADTQYF
TRBV29-1	TRBD1	TRBJ2-3	-	TGCAGCGTTCCGGGACAGGGGGTCACAGATACGCAGTATTTT	CSVPGQGVTDTQYF
TRBV15	TRBD2	TRBJ2-3	few	TGTGCCACCAGCAGAGATCTGAGCGGGGCAGATACGCAGTATTTT	CATSRDLSGADTQYF
TRBV19	-	TRBJ1-5	few	TGTGCCAGTAGTTCCCCTCGTATCAATCAGCCCCAGCATTTT	CASSSPRINQPQHF
TRBV4-1	TRBD1	TRBJ2-5	few	TGCGCCAGCAGCCAAGAGGTGACAGGGGGCAAAGAGACCCAGTACTTC	CASSQEVTGGKETQYF
TRBV7-2	-	TRBJ2-1	few	TGTGCCAGCAGCTTTAATCTACTAGCTCTTGGTGAGCAGTTCTTC	CASSFNLLALGEQFF
TRBV20-1	TRBD2	TRBJ2-3	few	TGCAGTGCAAGGACTAGCGGGATAAGCACAGATACGCAGTATTTT	CSARTSGISTDTQYF
TRBV9	-	TRBJ1-2	many	TGTGCCAGCAGCCCAAGTGTGTCCTATGGCTACACCTTC	CASSPSVSYGYTF
TRBV19	TRBD2	TRBJ2-7	few	TGTGCCAGTAGCCCCCGGACTAGCGGGGGGGTATACGAGCAGTACTTC	CASSPRTSGGVYEQYF
TRBV3-1	-	TRBJ1-2	few	TGTGCCAGCAGCCAAGGGGGAAGGACAGCTAACTATGGCTACACCTTC	CASSQGGRTANYGYTF
TRBV3-1	TRBD2	TRBJ2-3	few	TGTGCCAGCAGCCAAGTACCTAGCGGCAGCACAGATACGCAGTATTTT	CASSQVPSGSTDTQYF
TRBV12-3/TRBV12-4	TRBD2	TRBJ2-3	-	TGTGCCAGCAGTTTTCGGACTAGCGTGCGCACAGATACGCAGTATTTT	CASSFRTSVRTDTQYF
TRBV6-1	TRBD1	TRBJ2-6	-	TGTGCCAGCAGTGAAGCGCAGGGGGTCTCTGGGGCCAACGTCCTGACTTTC	CASSEAQGVSGANVLTF
TRBV10-3	-	TRBJ2-1	-	TGTGCCATCAGACAGGGACCCGGGAATGAGCAGTTCTTC	CAIRQGPGNEQFF
TRBV7-9	-	TRBJ2-1	few	TGTGCCAGCAGCTTAGCGGAGAGTGAGCAGTTCTTC	CASSLAESEQFF
TRBV5-1	TRBD1	TRBJ2-4	-	TGCGCCAGCAGCAAAGGACAGGAGGTCTTCAACATTCAGTACTTC	CASSKGQEVFNIQYF
TRBV10-1	-	TRBJ2-5	-	TGCGCCAGCAGTGAGGCCAGGGGAGAAGAGACCCAGTACTTC	CASSEARGEETQYF
TRBV12-3/TRBV12-4	-	TRBJ1-4	-	TGTGCCAGCAGTTCCGGGGGGGGATATGAAAAACTGTTTTTT	CASSSGGGYEKLFF
TRBV20-1	-	TRBJ1-2	-	TGCAGTGCTAGTCGGGGCTTTGGCTATGGCTACACCTTC	CSASRGFGYGYTF
TRBV5-5	-	TRBJ2-3	-	TGTGCCAGCAGCTTGGCCTGGGTGGGTAGGACAGATACGCAGTATTTT	CASSLAWVGRTDTQYF
TRBV20-1	TRBD1	TRBJ1-2	-	TGCAGTGCTAGAATACAGGGGAACTATGGCTACACCTTC	CSARIQGNYGYTF
TRBV6-6	TRBD1	TRBJ2-7	few	TGTGCCAGCAGTCGTACGGGACAGGGGGCCCCCTACGAGCAGTACTTC	CASSRTGQGAPYEQYF
TRBV18	TRBD2	TRBJ2-5	-	TGTGCCAGCTCACCACGGACTAGCGGGGGGCCTTCCCAAGAGACCCAGTACTTC	CASSPRTSGGPSQETQYF
TRBV5-5	TRBD2	TRBJ2-2	-	TGTGCCAGCAGCTTGCCAGCGGGGGGTATCGGGGAGCTGTTTTTT	CASSLPAGGIGELFF
TRBV12-3/TRBV12-4	-	TRBJ1-2	-	TGTGCCAGCAGTTCACAGGGCCTTGGCTACACCTTC	CASSSQGLGYTF
TRBV12-3/TRBV12-4	-	TRBJ1-5	-	TGTGCCAGCAGCCGCGGGGGGGCTCAGCCCCAGCATTTT	CASSRGGAQPQHF
TRBV29-1	-	TRBJ2-1	-	TGCAGCGTTCTGGGTTGGGCTTACAATGAGCAGTTCTTC	CSVLGWAYNEQFF
TRBV19	TRBD1	TRBJ2-1	-	TGTGCCAGTAGTATGGGACAGATTCCCTCGGCTGAGCAGTTCTTC	CASSMGQIPSAEQFF